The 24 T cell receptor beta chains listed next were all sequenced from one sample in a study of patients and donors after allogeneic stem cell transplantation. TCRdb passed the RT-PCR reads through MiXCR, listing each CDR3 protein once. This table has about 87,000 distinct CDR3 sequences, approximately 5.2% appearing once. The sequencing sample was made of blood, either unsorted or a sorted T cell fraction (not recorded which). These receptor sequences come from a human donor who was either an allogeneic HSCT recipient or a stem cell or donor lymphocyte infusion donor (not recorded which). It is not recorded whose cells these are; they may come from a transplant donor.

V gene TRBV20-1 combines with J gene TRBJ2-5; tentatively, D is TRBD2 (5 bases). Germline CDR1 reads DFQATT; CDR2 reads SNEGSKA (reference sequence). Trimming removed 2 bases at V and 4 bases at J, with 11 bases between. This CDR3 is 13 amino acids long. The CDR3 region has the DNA TGCAGTGCTAGACCCCCGAGGGCAGAGACCCAGTACTTC. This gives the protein CSARPPRAETQYF.

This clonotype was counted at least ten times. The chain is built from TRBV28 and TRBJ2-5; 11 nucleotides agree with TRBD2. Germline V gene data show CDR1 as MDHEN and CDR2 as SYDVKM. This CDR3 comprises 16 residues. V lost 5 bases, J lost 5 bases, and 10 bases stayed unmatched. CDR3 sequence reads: CASSPPTLAGGETQYF. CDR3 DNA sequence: TGTGCCAGCAGTCCGCCCACGCTAGCGGGAGGTGAGACCCAGTACTTC.

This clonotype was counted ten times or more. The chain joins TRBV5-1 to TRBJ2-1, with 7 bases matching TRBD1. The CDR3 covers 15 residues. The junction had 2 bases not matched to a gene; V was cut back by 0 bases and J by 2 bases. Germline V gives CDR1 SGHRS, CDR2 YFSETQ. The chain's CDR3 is CASSLAGTAYNEQFF. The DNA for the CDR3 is TGCGCCAGCAGCTTGGCCGGGACAGCCTACAATGAGCAGTTCTTC.

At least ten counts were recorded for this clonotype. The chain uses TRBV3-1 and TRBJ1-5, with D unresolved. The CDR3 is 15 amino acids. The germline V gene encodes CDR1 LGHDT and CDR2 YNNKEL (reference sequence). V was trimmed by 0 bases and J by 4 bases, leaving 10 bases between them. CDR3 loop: CASSQDSGKNQPQHF. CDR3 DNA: TGTGCCAGCAGCCAAGATAGTGGCAAGAATCAGCCCCAGCATTTT.

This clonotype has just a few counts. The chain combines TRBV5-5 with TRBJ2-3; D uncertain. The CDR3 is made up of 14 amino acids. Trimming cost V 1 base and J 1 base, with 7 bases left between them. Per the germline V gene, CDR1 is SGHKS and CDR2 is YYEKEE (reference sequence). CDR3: CASSLWQRTDTQYF. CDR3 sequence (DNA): TGTGCCAGCAGCTTGTGGCAGCGCACAGATACGCAGTATTTT.

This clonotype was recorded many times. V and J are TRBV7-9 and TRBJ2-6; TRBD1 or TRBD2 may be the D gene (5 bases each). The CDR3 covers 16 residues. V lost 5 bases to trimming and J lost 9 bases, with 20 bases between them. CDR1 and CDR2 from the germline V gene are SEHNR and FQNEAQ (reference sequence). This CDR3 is CASSLLGDLSGNVLTF. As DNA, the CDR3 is TGTGCCAGCAGCCTCTTGGGGGATTTGTCTGGCAACGTCCTGACTTTC.

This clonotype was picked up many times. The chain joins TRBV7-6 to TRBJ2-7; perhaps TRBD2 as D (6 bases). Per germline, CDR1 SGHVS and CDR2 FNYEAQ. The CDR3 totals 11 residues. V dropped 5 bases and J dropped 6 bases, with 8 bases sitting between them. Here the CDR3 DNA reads TGTGCCAGCAGCAAGGGAGGCGAGCAGTACTTC. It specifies CASSKGGEQYF.

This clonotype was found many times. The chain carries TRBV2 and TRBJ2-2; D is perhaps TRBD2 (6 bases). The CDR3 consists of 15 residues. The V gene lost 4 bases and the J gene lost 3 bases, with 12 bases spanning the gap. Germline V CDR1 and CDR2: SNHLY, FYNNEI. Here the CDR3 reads CASSVEGRHTGELFF. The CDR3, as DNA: TGTGCCAGCAGTGTGGAGGGGAGGCACACCGGGGAGCTGTTTTTT.

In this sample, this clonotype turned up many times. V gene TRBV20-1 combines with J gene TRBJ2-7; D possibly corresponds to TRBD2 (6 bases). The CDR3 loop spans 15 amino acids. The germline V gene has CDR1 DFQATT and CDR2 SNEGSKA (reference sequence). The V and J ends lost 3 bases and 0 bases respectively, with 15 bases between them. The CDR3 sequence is CSASSIGGDSYEQYF. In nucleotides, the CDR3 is TGCAGTGCTAGTTCCATTGGCGGGGACTCCTACGAGCAGTACTTC.

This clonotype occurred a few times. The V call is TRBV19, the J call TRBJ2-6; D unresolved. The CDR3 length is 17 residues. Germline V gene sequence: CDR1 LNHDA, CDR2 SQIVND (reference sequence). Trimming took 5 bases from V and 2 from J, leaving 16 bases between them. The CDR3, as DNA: TGTGCCAGTAGTCGCTGGGCCCCAGGCCCTGGGGCCAACGTCCTGACTTTC. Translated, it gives CASSRWAPGPGANVLTF.

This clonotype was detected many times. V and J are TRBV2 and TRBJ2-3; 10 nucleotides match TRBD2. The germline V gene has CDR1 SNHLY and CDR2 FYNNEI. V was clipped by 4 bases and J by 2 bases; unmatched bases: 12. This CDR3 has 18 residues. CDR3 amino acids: CASSVGTLAGGVTDTQYF. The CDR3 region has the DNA TGTGCCAGCAGTGTCGGAACCTTAGCGGGGGGCGTCACAGATACGCAGTATTTT.

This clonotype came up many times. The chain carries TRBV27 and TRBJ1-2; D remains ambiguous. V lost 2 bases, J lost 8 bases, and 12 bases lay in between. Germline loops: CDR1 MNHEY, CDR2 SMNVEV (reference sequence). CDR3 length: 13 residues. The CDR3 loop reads CASSLEGFGGYTF. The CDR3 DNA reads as TGTGCCAGCAGTTTAGAAGGTTTCGGGGGCTACACCTTC.

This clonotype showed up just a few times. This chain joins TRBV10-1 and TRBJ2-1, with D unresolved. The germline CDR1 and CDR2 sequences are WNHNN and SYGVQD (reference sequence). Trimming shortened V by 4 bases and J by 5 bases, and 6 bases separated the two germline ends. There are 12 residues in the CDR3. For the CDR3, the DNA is TGCGCCAGCAGTGGTCTAAACAATGAGCAGTTCTTC. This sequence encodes CASSGLNNEQFF.

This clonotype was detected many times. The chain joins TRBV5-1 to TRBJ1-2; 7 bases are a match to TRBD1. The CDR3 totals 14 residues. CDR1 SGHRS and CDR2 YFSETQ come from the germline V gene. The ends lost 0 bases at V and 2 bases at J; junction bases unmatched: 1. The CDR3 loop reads CASSLGDRNYGYTF. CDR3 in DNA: TGCGCCAGCAGCTTGGGGGACAGAAACTATGGCTACACCTTC.

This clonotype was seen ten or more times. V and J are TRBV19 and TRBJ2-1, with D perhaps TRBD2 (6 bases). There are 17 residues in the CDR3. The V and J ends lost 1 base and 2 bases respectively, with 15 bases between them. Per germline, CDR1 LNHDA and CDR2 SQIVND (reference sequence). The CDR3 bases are TGTGCCAGTAGTATAGGGTGGCGGGGACGCACCTACAATGAGCAGTTCTTC. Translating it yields CASSIGWRGRTYNEQFF.

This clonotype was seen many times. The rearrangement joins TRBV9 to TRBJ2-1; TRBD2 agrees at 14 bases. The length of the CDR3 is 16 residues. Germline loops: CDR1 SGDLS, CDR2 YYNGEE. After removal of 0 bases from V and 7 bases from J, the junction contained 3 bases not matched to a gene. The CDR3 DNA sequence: TGTGCCAGCAGCGTAGCGGGACTAGCGGGAGTGAATGAGCAGTTCTTC. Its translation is CASSVAGLAGVNEQFF.

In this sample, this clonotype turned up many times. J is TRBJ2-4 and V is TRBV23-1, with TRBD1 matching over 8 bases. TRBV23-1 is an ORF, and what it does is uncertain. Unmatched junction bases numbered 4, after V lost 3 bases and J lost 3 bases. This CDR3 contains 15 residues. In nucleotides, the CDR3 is TGCGCCAGCAGTCATCAAACAGGGGGCAAAAACATTCAGTACTTC. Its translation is CASSHQTGGKNIQYF.

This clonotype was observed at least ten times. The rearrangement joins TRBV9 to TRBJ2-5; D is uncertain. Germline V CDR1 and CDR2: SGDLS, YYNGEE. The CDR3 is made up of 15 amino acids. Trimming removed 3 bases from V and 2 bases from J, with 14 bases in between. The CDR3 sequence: CASSEGPSSQETQYF. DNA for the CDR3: TGTGCCAGCAGCGAAGGGCCCTCTTCACAAGAGACCCAGTACTTC.

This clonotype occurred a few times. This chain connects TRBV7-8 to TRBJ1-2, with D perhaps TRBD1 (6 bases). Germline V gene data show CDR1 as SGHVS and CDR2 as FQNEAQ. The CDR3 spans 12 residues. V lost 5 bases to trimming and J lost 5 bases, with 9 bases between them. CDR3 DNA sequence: TGTGCCAGCAGCCTACAGGGATATGGCTACACCTTC. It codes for CASSLQGYGYTF.

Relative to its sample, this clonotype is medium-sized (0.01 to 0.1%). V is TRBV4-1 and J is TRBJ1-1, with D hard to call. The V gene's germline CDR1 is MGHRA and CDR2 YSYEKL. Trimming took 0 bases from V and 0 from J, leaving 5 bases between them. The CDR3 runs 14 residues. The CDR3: CASSQDRVNTEAFF. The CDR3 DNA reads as TGCGCCAGCAGCCAAGATCGCGTGAACACTGAAGCTTTCTTT.

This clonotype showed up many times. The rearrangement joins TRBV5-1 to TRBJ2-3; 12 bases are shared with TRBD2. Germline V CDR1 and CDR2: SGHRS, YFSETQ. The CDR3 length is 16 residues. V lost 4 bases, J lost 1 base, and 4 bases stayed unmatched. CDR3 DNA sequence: TGCGCCAGCAGCACCGGGACTAGCGGGCGCACAGATACGCAGTATTTT. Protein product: CASSTGTSGRTDTQYF.

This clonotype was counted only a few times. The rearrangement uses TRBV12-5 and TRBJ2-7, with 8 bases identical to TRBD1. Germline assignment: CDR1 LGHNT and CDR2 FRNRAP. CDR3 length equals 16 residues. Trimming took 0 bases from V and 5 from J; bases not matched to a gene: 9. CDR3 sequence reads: CASGLVIRQGSHEQYF. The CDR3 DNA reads TGTGCTAGTGGTTTGGTAATAAGACAGGGGTCCCACGAGCAGTACTTC.

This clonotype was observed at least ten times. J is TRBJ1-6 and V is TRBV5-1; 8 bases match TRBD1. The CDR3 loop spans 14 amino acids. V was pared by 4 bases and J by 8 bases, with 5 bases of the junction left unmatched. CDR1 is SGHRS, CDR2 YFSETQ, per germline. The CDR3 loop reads CASSQDRDDSPLHF. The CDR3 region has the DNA TGCGCCAGCAGCCAGGACAGGGACGATTCACCCCTCCACTTT.

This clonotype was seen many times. CDR3 sequence reads: CSVSDGDEQYF. For the CDR3, the DNA is TGCAGCGTTTCCGACGGAGACGAGCAGTACTTC. The chain uses TRBV29-1 and TRBJ2-7; D not certain. Germline CDR1 SQVTM, CDR2 ANQGSEA. V was shortened by 5 bases and J by 5 bases, with 10 bases between the two germline ends. This CDR3 spans 11 amino acids.